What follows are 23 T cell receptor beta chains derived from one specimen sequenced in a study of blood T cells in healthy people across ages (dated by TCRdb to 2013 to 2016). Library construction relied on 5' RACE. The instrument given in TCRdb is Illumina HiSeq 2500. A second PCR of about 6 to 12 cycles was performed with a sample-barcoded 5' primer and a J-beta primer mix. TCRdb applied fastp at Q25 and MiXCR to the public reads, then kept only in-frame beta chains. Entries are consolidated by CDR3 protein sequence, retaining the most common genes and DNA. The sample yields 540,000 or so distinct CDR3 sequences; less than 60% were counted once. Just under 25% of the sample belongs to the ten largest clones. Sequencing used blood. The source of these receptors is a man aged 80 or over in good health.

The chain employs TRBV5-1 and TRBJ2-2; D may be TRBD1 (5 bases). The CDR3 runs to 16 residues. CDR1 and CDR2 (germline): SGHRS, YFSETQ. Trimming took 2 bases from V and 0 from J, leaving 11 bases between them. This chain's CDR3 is CASSFQGNTNTGELFF. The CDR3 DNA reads TGCGCCAGCAGCTTCCAGGGCAATACGAACACCGGGGAGCTGTTTTTT.

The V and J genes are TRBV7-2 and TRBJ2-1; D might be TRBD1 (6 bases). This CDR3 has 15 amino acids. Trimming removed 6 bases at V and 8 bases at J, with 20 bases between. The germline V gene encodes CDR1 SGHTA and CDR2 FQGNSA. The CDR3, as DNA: TGTGCCAGCAGTAGGAACGACAGGTCGATCGATGAGCAGTTCTTC. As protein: CASSRNDRSIDEQFF.

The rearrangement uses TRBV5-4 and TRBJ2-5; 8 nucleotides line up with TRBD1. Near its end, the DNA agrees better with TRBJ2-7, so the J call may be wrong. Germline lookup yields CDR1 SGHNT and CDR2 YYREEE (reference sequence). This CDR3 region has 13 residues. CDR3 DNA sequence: TGTGCCAGCAGCTTGCAGGGGGCGGACGAGCAGTACTTC. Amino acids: CASSLQGADEQYF.

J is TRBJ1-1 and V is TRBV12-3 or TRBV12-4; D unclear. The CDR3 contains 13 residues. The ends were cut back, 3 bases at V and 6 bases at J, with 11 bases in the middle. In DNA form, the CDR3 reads TGTGCCAGCAGTTTGTGGGGAGGCGCTGAAGCTTTCTTT. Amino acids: CASSLWGGAEAFF.

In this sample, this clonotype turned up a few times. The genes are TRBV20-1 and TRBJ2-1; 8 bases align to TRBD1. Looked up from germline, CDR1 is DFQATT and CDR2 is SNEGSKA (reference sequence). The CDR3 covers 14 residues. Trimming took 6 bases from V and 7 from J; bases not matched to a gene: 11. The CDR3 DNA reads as TGCAGTGCAGCTAGGACAGGGAAAGGGAATGAGCAGTTCTTC. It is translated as CSAARTGKGNEQFF.

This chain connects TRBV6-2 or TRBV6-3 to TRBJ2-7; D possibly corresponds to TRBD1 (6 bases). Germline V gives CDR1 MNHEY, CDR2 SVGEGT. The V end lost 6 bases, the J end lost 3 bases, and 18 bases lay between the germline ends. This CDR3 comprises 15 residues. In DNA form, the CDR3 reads TGTGCCAGCAGCCAGCCTTCCGGACAGTACTACGAGCAGTACTTC. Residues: CASSQPSGQYYEQYF.

DNA of the CDR3: TGTGCCAGCTCACCACCGGGGGTCGGGGGCTATGGCTACACCTTC. It specifies CASSPPGVGGYGYTF. V gene TRBV18 combines with J gene TRBJ1-2; perhaps TRBD1 as D (5 bases). CDR3 size: 15 residues. CDR1 and CDR2 (germline): KGHSH, LQKENI. The V gene lost 0 bases and the J gene lost 4 bases, with 12 bases spanning the gap.

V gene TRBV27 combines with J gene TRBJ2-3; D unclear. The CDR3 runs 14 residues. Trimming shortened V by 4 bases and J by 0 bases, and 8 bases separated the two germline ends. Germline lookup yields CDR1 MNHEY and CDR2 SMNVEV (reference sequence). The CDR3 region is CASSYLGSTDTQYF. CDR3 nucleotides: TGTGCCAGCAGTTATCTGGGAAGCACAGATACGCAGTATTTT.

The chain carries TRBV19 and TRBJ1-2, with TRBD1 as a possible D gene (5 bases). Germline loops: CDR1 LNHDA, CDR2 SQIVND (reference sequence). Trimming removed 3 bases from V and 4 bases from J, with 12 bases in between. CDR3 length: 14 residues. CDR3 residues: CASSISAGPYGYTF. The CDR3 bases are TGTGCCAGTAGTATTTCGGCAGGGCCCTATGGCTACACCTTC.

The CDR3 DNA follows: TGTGCCAGCAGCTTAACGCCGGCTAGCGGTAGCACAGATACGCAGTATTTT. Translation: CASSLTPASGSTDTQYF. The genes are TRBV7-3 and TRBJ2-3; 7 bases are shared with TRBD2. The CDR3 runs 17 residues. Germline CDR1 is SGHTA and CDR2 is FQGTGA. The trim removed 0 bases at V and 0 bases at J, leaving 6 bases unmatched.

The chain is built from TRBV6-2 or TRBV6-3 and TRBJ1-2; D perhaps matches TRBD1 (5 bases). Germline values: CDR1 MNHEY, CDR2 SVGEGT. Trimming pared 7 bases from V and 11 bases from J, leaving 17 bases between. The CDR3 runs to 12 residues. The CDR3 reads CASKGTAQSYTF. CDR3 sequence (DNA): TGTGCCAGCAAGGGGACTGCGCAGAGTTACACCTTC.

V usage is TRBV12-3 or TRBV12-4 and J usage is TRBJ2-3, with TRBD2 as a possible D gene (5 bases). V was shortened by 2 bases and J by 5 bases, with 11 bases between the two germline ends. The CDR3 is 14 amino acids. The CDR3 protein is CASSLSARGDTQYF. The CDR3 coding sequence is TGTGCCAGCAGTTTATCGGCCCGGGGAGATACGCAGTATTTT.

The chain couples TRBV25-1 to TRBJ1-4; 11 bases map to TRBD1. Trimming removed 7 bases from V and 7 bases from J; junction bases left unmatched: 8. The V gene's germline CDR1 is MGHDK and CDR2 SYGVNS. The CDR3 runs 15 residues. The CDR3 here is CASTPPGTGGEKLFF. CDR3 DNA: TGTGCCAGCACCCCCCCCGGGACAGGGGGTGAAAAACTGTTTTTT. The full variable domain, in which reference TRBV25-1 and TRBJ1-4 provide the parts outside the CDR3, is EADIYQTPRYLVIGTGKKITLECSQTMGHDKMYWYQQDPGMELHLIHYSYGVNSTEKGDLSSESTVSRIRTEHFPLTLESARPSHTSQYLCASTPPGTGGEKLFFGSGTQLSVL.

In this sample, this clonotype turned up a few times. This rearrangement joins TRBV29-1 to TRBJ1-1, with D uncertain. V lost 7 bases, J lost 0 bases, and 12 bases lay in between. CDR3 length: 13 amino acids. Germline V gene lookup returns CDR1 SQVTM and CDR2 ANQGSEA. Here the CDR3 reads CSGSDFVNTEAFF. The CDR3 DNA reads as TGCAGCGGCTCAGATTTTGTGAACACTGAAGCTTTCTTT.

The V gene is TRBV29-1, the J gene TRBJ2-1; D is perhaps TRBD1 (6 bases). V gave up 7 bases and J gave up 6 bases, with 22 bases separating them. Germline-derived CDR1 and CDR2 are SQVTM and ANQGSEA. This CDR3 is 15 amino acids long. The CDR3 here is CSAEINRDLVNEQFF. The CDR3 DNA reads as TGCAGCGCAGAGATCAACAGGGATTTGGTCAATGAGCAGTTCTTC.

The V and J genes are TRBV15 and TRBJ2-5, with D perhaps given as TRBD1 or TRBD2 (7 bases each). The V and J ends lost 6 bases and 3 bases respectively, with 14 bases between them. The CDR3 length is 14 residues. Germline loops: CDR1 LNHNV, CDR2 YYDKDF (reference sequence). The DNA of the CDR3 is TGTGCCACCAGGAGGGGAGGGGGCGAAGAGACCCAGTACTTC. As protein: CATRRGGGEETQYF.

The CDR3 bases are TGTGCCAGCAGCTTAGAGGGACAGTGGTATTCTCAGTACTTC. Translating gives CASSLEGQWYSQYF. The rearrangement uses TRBV7-2 and TRBJ2-7; 7 bases match TRBD1. Trimming at V came to 1 base and at J to 10 bases, leaving 10 bases not matched to a gene. The germline V gene encodes CDR1 SGHTA and CDR2 FQGNSA. This CDR3 is built from 14 residues.

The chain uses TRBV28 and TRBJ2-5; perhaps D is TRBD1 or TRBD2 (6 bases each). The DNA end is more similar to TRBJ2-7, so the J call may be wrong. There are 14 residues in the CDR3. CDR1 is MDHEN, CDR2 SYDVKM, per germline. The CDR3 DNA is TGTGCCAGCAGAACCTCATTGGGGGGCTCCGAGCAGTACTTC. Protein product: CASRTSLGGSEQYF.

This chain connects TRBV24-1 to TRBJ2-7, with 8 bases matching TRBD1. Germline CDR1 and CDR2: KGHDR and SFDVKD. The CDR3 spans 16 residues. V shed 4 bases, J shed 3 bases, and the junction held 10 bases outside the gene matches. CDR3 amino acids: CATSEPRGPRLYEQYF. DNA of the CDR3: TGTGCCACCAGTGAGCCCAGGGGGCCCAGACTCTACGAGCAGTACTTC.

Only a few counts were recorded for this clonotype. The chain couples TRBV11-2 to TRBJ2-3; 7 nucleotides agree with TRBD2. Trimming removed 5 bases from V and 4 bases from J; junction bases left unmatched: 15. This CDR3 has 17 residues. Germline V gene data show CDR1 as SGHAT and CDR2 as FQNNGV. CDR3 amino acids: CASSERLSSGRADTQYF. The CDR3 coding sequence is TGTGCCAGCAGCGAGCGGCTCTCTAGCGGTCGCGCAGATACGCAGTATTTT.

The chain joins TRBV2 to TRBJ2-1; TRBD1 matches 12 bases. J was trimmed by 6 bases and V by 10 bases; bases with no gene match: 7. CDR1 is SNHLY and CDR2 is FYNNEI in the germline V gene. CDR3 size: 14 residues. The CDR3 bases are TGTGCCACCTGGGACAGGGGGCATACCAATGAGCAGTTCTTC. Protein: CATWDRGHTNEQFF.

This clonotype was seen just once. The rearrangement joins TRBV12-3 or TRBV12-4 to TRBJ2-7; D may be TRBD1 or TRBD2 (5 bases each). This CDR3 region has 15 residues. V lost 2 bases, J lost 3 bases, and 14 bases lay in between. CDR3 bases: TGTGCCAGCAGTTTATCGGGGACCGGCCTCTACGAGCAGTACTTC. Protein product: CASSLSGTGLYEQYF.

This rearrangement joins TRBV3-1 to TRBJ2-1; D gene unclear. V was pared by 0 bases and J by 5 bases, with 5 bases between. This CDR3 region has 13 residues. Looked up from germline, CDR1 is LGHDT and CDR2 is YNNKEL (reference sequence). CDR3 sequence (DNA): TGTGCCAGCAGCCAAGAAGGACACAATGAGCAGTTCTTC. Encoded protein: CASSQEGHNEQFF.